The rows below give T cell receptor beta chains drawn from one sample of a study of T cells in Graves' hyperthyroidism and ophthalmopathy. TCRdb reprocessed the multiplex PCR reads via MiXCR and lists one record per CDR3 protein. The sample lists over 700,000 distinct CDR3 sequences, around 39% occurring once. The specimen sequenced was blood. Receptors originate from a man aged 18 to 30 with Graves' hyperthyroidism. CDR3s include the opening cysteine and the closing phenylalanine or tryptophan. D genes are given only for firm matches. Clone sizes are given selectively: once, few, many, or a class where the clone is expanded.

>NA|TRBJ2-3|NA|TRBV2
CASRTGLNTDTQYF
TGTGCCAGCAGGACGGGGCTGAACACAGATACGCAGTATTTT
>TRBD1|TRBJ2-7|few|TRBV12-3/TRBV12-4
CASTLGQTYEQYF
TGTGCCAGCACCCTGGGACAGACCTACGAGCAGTACTTC
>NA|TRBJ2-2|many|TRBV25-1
CASGQAYTGELFF
TGTGCCAGCGGGCAGGCTTACACCGGGGAGCTGTTTTTT
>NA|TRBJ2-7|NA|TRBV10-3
CAISDKEEQYF
TGTGCCATCAGTGACAAGGAAGAGCAGTACTTC
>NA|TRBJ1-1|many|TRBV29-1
CSAQGPNMNTEAFF
TGCAGCGCACAGGGCCCTAACATGAACACTGAAGCTTTCTTT
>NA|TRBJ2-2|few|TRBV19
CASSIGLRVSGELFF
TGTGCCAGTAGTATAGGACTACGAGTATCGGGGGAGCTGTTTTTT
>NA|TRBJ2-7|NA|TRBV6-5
CAISYGGEQYF
TGTGCCATCAGTTACGGCGGCGAGCAGTACTTC
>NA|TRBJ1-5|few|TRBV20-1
CSARELGEQPQHF
TGCAGTGCTAGAGAACTCGGGGAACAGCCCCAGCATTTT
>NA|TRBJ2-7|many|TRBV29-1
CSVGDRTYEQYF
TGCAGCGTGGGTGACAGGACCTACGAGCAGTACTTC
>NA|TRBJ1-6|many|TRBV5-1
CASSLDSAPPLHF
TGCGCCAGCAGCTTGGACTCTGCTCCACCCCTCCACTTT
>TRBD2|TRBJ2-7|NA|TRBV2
CASTMERASGKYEQYF
TGTGCCAGCACGATGGAGCGGGCTAGCGGGAAATACGAGCAGTACTTC
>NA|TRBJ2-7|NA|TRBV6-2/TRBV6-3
CASSEATGEVYEQYF
TGTGCCAGCAGTGAAGCCACGGGAGAGGTATACGAGCAGTACTTC
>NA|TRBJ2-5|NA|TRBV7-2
CASSPPGVGEAQYF
TGTGCCAGCAGCCCACCGGGGGTAGGGGAGGCCCAGTACTTC
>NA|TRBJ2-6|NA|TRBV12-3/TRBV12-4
CASSLGPKNSGANVLTF
TGTGCCAGCAGCTTAGGGCCCAAGAACTCTGGGGCCAACGTCCTGACTTTC
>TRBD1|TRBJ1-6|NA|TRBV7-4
CASSLGQGSWALHF
TGTGCCAGCAGCTTGGGACAGGGGAGTTGGGCCCTCCACTTT
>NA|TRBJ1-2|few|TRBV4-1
CASSQPRAGPHGYTF
TGCGCCAGCAGCCAGCCTCGGGCAGGGCCTCATGGCTACACCTTC
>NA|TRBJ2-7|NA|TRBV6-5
CASSPTTGGAYEQYF
TGTGCCAGCAGTCCCACGACAGGAGGCGCCTACGAGCAGTACTTC
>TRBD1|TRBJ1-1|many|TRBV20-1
CSAIDRVAAFF
TGCAGTGCCATTGACAGGGTGGCAGCTTTCTTT
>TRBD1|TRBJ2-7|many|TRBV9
CASSVRQGYEQYF
TGTGCCAGCAGCGTCCGACAGGGTTACGAGCAGTACTTC
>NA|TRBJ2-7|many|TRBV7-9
CASSDPGYEQYF
TGTGCCAGCAGCGACCCAGGCTACGAGCAGTACTTC
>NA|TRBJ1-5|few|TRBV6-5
CASSEHGVNQPQHF
TGTGCCAGCAGTGAACATGGGGTCAATCAGCCCCAGCATTTT
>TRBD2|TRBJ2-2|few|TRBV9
CASSVGNSGENTGELFF
TGTGCCAGCAGCGTAGGAAATAGCGGGGAAAACACCGGGGAGCTGTTTTTT
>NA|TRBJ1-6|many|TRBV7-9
CASSAASDDSPLHF
TGTGCCAGCAGCGCGGCCTCGGATGATTCACCCCTCCACTTT
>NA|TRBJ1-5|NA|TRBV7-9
CASSLGVGSSNQPQHF
TGTGCCAGCAGCTTAGGGGTTGGAAGTAGCAATCAGCCCCAGCATTTT
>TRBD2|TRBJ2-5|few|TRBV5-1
CASSTGLAGAGETQYF
TGCGCCAGCAGCACTGGACTAGCGGGAGCAGGAGAGACCCAGTACTTC
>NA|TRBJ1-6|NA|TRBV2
CASSAHRDNPPLHF
TGTGCCAGCAGCGCCCATAGGGATAATCCACCCCTCCACTTT
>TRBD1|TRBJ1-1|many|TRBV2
CASRVDRGRSEAFF
TGTGCCAGCAGAGTAGACAGGGGGCGATCTGAAGCTTTCTTT
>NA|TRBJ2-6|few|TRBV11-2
CASRPMSVRSGANVLTF
TGTGCCAGCAGGCCCATGTCGGTCCGCTCTGGGGCCAACGTCCTGACTTTC
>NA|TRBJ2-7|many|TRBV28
CASSVPLEDEQYF
TGTGCCAGCAGTGTTCCCCTGGAGGACGAGCAGTACTTC
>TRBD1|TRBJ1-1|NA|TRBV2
CASSGQGLNTGAFF
TGTGCCAGCAGTGGACAGGGGTTGAACACTGGAGCTTTCTTT
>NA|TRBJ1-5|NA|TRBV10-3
CAISKAGTRSQPQHF
TGTGCCATCAGTAAGGCCGGGACACGGTCTCAGCCCCAGCATTTT
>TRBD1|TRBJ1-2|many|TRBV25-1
CASRGQYYGYTF
TGTGCCAGCAGGGGACAGTACTATGGCTACACCTTC
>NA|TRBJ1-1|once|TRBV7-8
CASSLLQGGGDTEAFF
TGTGCCAGCAGCTTACTTCAGGGTGGGGGCGACACTGAAGCTTTCTTT
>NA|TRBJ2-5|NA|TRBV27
CASSRGGKETQYF
TGTGCCAGCAGTCGAGGGGGGAAGGAGACCCAGTACTTC
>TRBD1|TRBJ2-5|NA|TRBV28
CASSFRTDRARYF
TGTGCCAGCAGTTTTCGGACTGACAGGGCTCGGTACTTC
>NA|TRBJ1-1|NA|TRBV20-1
CSALDVHKNTEAFF
TGCAGTGCCCTAGATGTGCACAAGAACACTGAAGCTTTCTTT
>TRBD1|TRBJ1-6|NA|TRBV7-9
CASSQLLQGQYGSPLHF
TGTGCCAGCAGCCAACTCCTACAGGGACAGTACGGCTCACCCCTCCACTTT
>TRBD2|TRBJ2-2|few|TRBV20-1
CSARSTSANTGELFF
TGCAGTGCTAGGTCCACTAGCGCCAACACCGGGGAGCTGTTTTTT
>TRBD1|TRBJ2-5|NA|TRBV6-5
CASSLRLRGETQYF
TGTGCCAGCAGTCTCCGGCTCAGGGGGGAGACCCAGTACTTC
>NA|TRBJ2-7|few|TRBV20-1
CSARYSVSYEQYF
TGCAGTGCTAGGTATTCTGTGTCCTACGAGCAGTACTTC
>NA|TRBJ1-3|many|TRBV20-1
CSASGGGSGNTIYF
TGCAGTGCTAGTGGAGGGGGAAGTGGAAACACCATATATTTT